This T cell receptor beta chain was documented in a study of T cell responses to AZD1222 COVID-19 vaccine. Comments on this clone: The antigen is not known.

Regarding the study as a whole: At study baseline, merely about 6 AZD1222 recipients were seropositive. The repertoires were collected only after the peak T cell response. With dominance at 160-218 and 743-854, vaccine-associated CD4 TCRs spanned spike. The donors showed a predominance of white British ancestry and of females, with possible underestimation of clonal diversity.

Clones were sequenced by immunoSEQ multiplex PCR, and TCRdb holds only the in-frame ones, with some missing. The sample lists about 140,000 clones; around 90% were seen once. V lost 7 bases, J lost 0 bases, and 19 bases lay in between. The CDR3 loop spans 16 amino acids. Germline CDR1 and CDR2: MDHEN and SYDVKM. The specimen was peripheral blood, collected on day 0 of AZD1222 vaccination. The chain has TRBV28 and TRBJ2-7; no definite D call. This clonotype originated in an adult in good health. In DNA form, the CDR3 reads TGTGCCAGCAAAAAGGGAAGCGCCAGGAGCTCCTACGAGCAGTACTTC. Translation: CASKKGSARSSYEQYF.